One sample yielded the 23 T cell receptor beta chains listed below, sequenced in a study of blood T cell repertoires in COVID-19. Repertoires were generated with immunoSEQ multiplex PCR, while TCRdb's copy carries only in-frame clones and drops some. The repertoire holds under 150,000 clones, around nine tenths seen once, with 6.5% to 10% in the top ten. The sequenced sample was peripheral blood. Receptors originate from a woman in her 70s who had recovered from COVID-19.

The rearrangement joins TRBV28 to TRBJ2-7; unclear D gene. The CDR3 runs to 16 residues. Trimming left V 5 bases short and J 0 bases short, with 17 bases between. In germline, CDR1 is MDHEN, CDR2 SYDVKM. The CDR3 is CASSPQTAYDSYEQYF. The DNA for the CDR3 is TGTGCCAGCAGTCCCCAAACTGCATATGACTCCTACGAGCAGTACTTC.

In this sample, this clone turned up a few times. This chain uses TRBV4-3 with TRBJ1-1, with D perhaps TRBD1 (5 bases). The CDR3 has 16 residues. The germline V and J ends were trimmed by 0 bases and 4 bases, with 15 bases remaining between them. Germline V gene data show CDR1 as LGHNA and CDR2 as YSLEER. The CDR3, as DNA: TGCGCCAGCAGCCAAGATTGGGGGACTCTAATCACTGAAGCTTTCTTT. This translates into CASSQDWGTLITEAFF.

This clone was detected only a few times. The chain recombines TRBV7-9 with TRBJ1-5; TRBD1 is a possible D gene (5 bases). Germline CDR1 and CDR2: SEHNR and FQNEAQ (reference sequence). The CDR3 has 15 amino acids. The V end lost 5 bases, the J end lost 2 bases, and 13 bases lay between the germline ends. CDR3 DNA: TGTGCCAGCAGCCCCGCAGCGGGGGGCAATCAGCCCCAGCATTTT. This gives the protein CASSPAAGGNQPQHF.

The chain is built from TRBV28 and TRBJ1-6; no definite D call. Trimming cost V 5 bases and J 10 bases, with 9 bases left between them. The CDR3 spans 12 residues. Germline lookup yields CDR1 MDHEN and CDR2 SYDVKM. The CDR3 DNA follows: TGTGCCAGCAGTGCCTTGAGCTCACCCCTCCACTTT. Its translation is CASSALSSPLHF.

This clone showed up just a few times. This rearrangement joins TRBV10-3 to TRBJ2-4; 8 nucleotides match TRBD2. Germline values: CDR1 ENHRY, CDR2 SYGVKD. Trimming at V came to 2 bases and at J to 9 bases, leaving 6 bases not matched to a gene. The CDR3 runs 14 residues. CDR3 residues: CAISEREGGAIQYF. Here the CDR3 DNA reads TGTGCCATCAGTGAGCGGGAGGGAGGAGCCATTCAGTACTTC.

This sequence joins TRBV11-2 and TRBJ2-3; D not resolved. CDR1 is SGHAT and CDR2 is FQNNGV in the germline V gene. V was shortened by 3 bases and J by 2 bases, with 18 bases between the two germline ends. CDR3 length: 17 residues. CDR3 in DNA: TGTGCCAGCAGCTTTCGGAGCCCACTACTCCTCACAGATACGCAGTATTTT. It specifies CASSFRSPLLLTDTQYF.

The chain links TRBV11-2 to TRBJ2-2, with 13 bases fitting TRBD2. Trimming at V came to 5 bases and at J to 5 bases, leaving 5 bases not matched to a gene. CDR1 and CDR2 from the germline V gene are SGHAT and FQNNGV. The CDR3 has 16 amino acids. Written as DNA, the CDR3 is TGTGCCAGCAGCCCAGGACTAGCGGGAGTGACCGGGGAGCTGTTTTTT. This encodes CASSPGLAGVTGELFF.

The sample holds one count of this clone. The chain has TRBV7-9 and TRBJ1-3; possibly TRBD1 for D (5 bases). The CDR3 totals 12 residues. Trimming stripped 5 bases from V and 5 bases from J, with 7 bases between. Germline-derived CDR1 and CDR2 are SEHNR and FQNEAQ (reference sequence). CDR3 bases: TGTGCCAGCAGCCTGGACAGAAACACCATATATTTT. This encodes CASSLDRNTIYF.

V gene TRBV24-1 combines with J gene TRBJ1-5, with 7 positions matching TRBD1. V lost 4 bases, J lost 4 bases, and 6 bases stayed unmatched. This CDR3 has 15 residues. Germline-derived CDR1 and CDR2 are KGHDR and SFDVKD. CDR3 bases: TGTGCCACCAGTGACCCAAGGACAGGTAATCAGCCCCAGCATTTT. Protein: CATSDPRTGNQPQHF.

J is TRBJ2-2 and V is TRBV2; TRBD2 agrees at 10 bases. V was pared by 4 bases and J by 4 bases, with 3 bases of the junction left unmatched. Germline loops: CDR1 SNHLY, CDR2 FYNNEI. The CDR3 is 15 amino acids. For the CDR3, the DNA is TGTGCCAGCAGTGCGTCTAGCGGGGGCACCGGGGAGCTGTTTTTT. Translated: CASSASSGGTGELFF.

V gene TRBV27 combines with J gene TRBJ2-1, with unresolved D. The germline gives CDR1 MNHEY, CDR2 SMNVEV (reference sequence). With 6 bases removed from V and 5 bases from J, the gap between germline ends came to 23 bases. This CDR3 is 17 amino acids long. Here the CDR3 reads CASSLRSRSLADNEQFF. The CDR3 DNA reads as TGTGCCAGCAGCCTAAGATCTCGGAGTCTTGCCGACAATGAGCAGTTCTTC.

The chain employs TRBV5-8 and TRBJ2-7; 8 nucleotides agree with TRBD1. Germline CDR1 and CDR2: SGHTS and YDEGEE. With 5 bases clipped from V and 5 bases from J, the junction kept 12 bases outside the gene matches. The CDR3 contains 15 residues. CDR3 residues: CASSREYRGIDEQYF. The CDR3 DNA sequence: TGTGCCAGCAGTCGCGAGTACAGGGGGATCGACGAGCAGTACTTC.

V and J are TRBV11-3 and TRBJ2-2; a possible D gene is TRBD1 (5 bases). The CDR3 is 15 amino acids. V shed 1 base and J shed 3 bases, with 9 bases lying between them. From germline, CDR1 is SGHNT and CDR2 YENEEA. CDR3 coding DNA: TGTGCCAGCAGCTTAGGGGGCGCGGACACCGGGGAGCTGTTTTTT. This translates into CASSLGGADTGELFF.

The V call is TRBV10-1, the J call TRBJ2-5; D is unclear. Germline V gene data show CDR1 as WNHNN and CDR2 as SYGVQD (reference sequence). The CDR3 spans 12 residues. V lost 6 bases and J lost 4, with 9 bases in between. CDR3 sequence reads: CASSGVGETQYF. The CDR3 region has the DNA TGCGCCAGCAGCGGAGTAGGAGAGACCCAGTACTTC.

Notes on this clone: Mismatch with germline at one junction end may stem from a read error. The genes are TRBV7-7 and TRBJ2-7; 7 nucleotides align to TRBD1. This CDR3 has 13 residues. Germline V gives CDR1 SSHAT, CDR2 FNYEAQ (reference sequence). Here the CDR3 reads CASSLDRAGEQYF. DNA for the CDR3: TGTGCTAGCAGTCTCGACAGGGCGGGTGAGCAGTACTTC.

V usage is TRBV28 and J usage is TRBJ1-2; a weak D match, TRBD1 (5 bases). The CDR3 totals 17 residues. Germline CDR1 MDHEN, CDR2 SYDVKM. V lost 2 bases and J 0 bases, leaving 16 bases between the germline ends. CDR3 nucleotide sequence: TGTGCCAGCAGTTTAGGCGGGGCCGAAGGGTCTAACTATGGCTACACCTTC. Amino acid sequence: CASSLGGAEGSNYGYTF.

The chain combines TRBV5-6 with TRBJ1-6, with a weak D call TRBD1 (5 bases). From germline, CDR1 is SGHDT and CDR2 YYEEEE. Trimming shortened V by 3 bases and J by 4 bases, and 14 bases separated the two germline ends. There are 16 residues in the CDR3. The CDR3, as DNA: TGTGCCAGCAGCTGGACGGCGGGACGGTATAATTCACCCCTCCACTTT. Translation: CASSWTAGRYNSPLHF.

The chain employs TRBV5-5 and TRBJ1-4; no definite D call. Trimming shortened V by 1 base and J by 6 bases, and 7 bases separated the two germline ends. The CDR3 has 13 amino acids. CDR1 SGHKS and CDR2 YYEKEE come from the germline V gene (reference sequence). CDR3 protein: CASSLWGDEKLFF. CDR3 bases: TGTGCCAGCAGCTTGTGGGGAGATGAAAAACTGTTTTTT.

This chain uses TRBV28 with TRBJ2-2; D perhaps matches TRBD1 (5 bases). Trimming removed 6 bases from V and 1 base from J, with 15 bases in between. The CDR3 is 16 amino acids. Germline V lookup: CDR1 MDHEN, CDR2 SYDVKM. In DNA, the CDR3 is TGTGCCAGCAGGCCACCAGGGTACTGGAACACCGGGGAGCTGTTTTTT. This codes for CASRPPGYWNTGELFF.

The chain recombines TRBV4-1 with TRBJ2-7; TRBD1 matches at 10 bases. CDR1 and CDR2 from the germline V gene are MGHRA and YSYEKL. After removal of 5 bases from V and 7 bases from J, the junction contained 8 bases not matched to a gene. The CDR3 is 14 residues long. This CDR3 reads CASSFGTGVGEQYF. The CDR3, as DNA: TGCGCCAGCAGCTTCGGGACAGGGGTGGGGGAGCAGTACTTC.

CDR3 loop: CASSPDTNYGYTF. The CDR3 nucleotides are TGTGCCAGCAGCCCGGACACCAACTATGGCTACACCTTC. The rearrangement joins TRBV5-4 to TRBJ1-2, with D possibly being TRBD1 (5 bases). Trimming stripped 4 bases from V and 2 bases from J, with 9 bases between. The CDR3 sequence is 13 residues long. Germline V gene data show CDR1 as SGHNT and CDR2 as YYREEE (reference sequence).

The CDR3 DNA sequence: TGTGCCAGCAGCCGTGACAGGGGAGAGACCCAGTACTTC. Protein product: CASSRDRGETQYF. The chain joins TRBV5-8 to TRBJ2-5, with 8 bases identical to TRBD1. V shed 4 bases, J shed 4 bases, and the junction held 3 bases outside the gene matches. CDR3 length equals 13 residues. The germline gives CDR1 SGHTS, CDR2 YDEGEE.

V is TRBV3-1 (or the pseudogene TRBV3-2) and J is TRBJ2-7, with D hard to call. This CDR3 has 13 residues. The germline gives CDR1 LGHDT, CDR2 YNNKEL (reference sequence). The germline V and J ends were trimmed by 3 bases and 9 bases, with 15 bases remaining between them. The CDR3 loop reads CASSQDGSTAQYF. CDR3 coding DNA: TGTGCCAGCAGCCAGGATGGTTCCACAGCGCAGTACTTC.